The clone carrying this TCR beta chain was seen repeatedly, ten times or more. CDR1 and CDR2 from the germline V gene are KGHDR and SFDVKD. The CDR3 length is 14 residues. Trimming took 3 bases from V and 6 from J, leaving 13 bases between them. A library of TCRbeta sequences, prepared with unique molecular identifiers, was generated. MiXCR, applied by TCRdb to the PCR reads, yields one record per CDR3 protein. Of 190,000 or so distinct CDR3 sequences in the sample, roughly 7.5% were seen once. These data originate in a study of T-cell reconstitution after alpha-beta-depleted transplantation in children.

The sequence derives from a human donor who donated a stem cell graft to a child with Wiskott-Aldrich syndrome. The chain has TRBV24-1 and TRBJ1-1, with D uncertain. This specimen was PBMCs from the stem cell graft donor, taken from the stem cell graft. CDR3 residues: CATSDATERAEAFF. Here the CDR3 DNA reads TGTGCCACCAGTGATGCGACGGAGAGGGCTGAAGCTTTCTTT.